Shown below are 23 T cell receptor beta chains from a single sample sequenced in a study of spatial heterogeneity in lung cancer. From the 5' RACE reads, TCRdb called clonotypes with MiXCR, one entry per CDR3 protein. This sample has 24,000 or so distinct CDR3 sequences, with 5.5% to 7.5% found just once. The time point: sample taken at primary tumor resection. This specimen consisted of PBMCs, obtained at surgery. The receptors derive from a male donor with early-stage non-small cell lung cancer.

This clonotype has ten or more counts. The rearrangement links TRBV12-3 or TRBV12-4 to TRBJ2-3, with unresolved D. Trimming took off 2 bases at V and 1 base at J, with 16 bases between the two ends. The CDR3 length is 17 residues. As DNA, the CDR3 is TGTGCCAGCAGTTTAAGGGCTAGTAGGGTTGGCACAGATACGCAGTATTTT. It translates to CASSLRASRVGTDTQYF.

This clonotype was detected ten times or more. The rearrangement uses TRBV11-3 and TRBJ2-2, with D possibly matching TRBD1 (5 bases). The germline V gene has CDR1 SGHNT and CDR2 YENEEA. CDR3 length: 16 amino acids. The V end was cut by 3 bases, the J end by 7 bases, with 18 bases between. The CDR3 spells CASSLRPGMLGGELFF. In DNA form, the CDR3 reads TGTGCCAGCAGCTTGAGGCCAGGGATGTTGGGCGGGGAGCTGTTTTTT.

Only a few counts were recorded for this clonotype. This chain connects TRBV20-1 to TRBJ1-5, with D possibly TRBD1 on 6 matching bases. Germline V CDR1 and CDR2: DFQATT, SNEGSKA (reference sequence). The germline V and J ends were trimmed by 0 bases and 9 bases, with 15 bases remaining between them. CDR3 length: 14 residues. CDR3 loop: CSARDRSGEGPQHF. DNA for the CDR3: TGCAGTGCTAGAGATAGGTCAGGGGAAGGGCCCCAGCATTTT.

This clonotype was seen many times. This rearrangement joins TRBV6-5 to TRBJ2-7; D possibly corresponds to TRBD2 (5 bases). Trimming shortened V by 6 bases and J by 5 bases, and 14 bases separated the two germline ends. Germline-derived CDR1 and CDR2 are MNHEY and SVGAGI. There are 13 residues in the CDR3. The CDR3 region is CASRPGFNDEQYF. CDR3 nucleotides: TGTGCCAGCAGACCGGGGTTTAACGACGAGCAGTACTTC.

In this sample, this clonotype turned up many times. V and J are TRBV5-1 and TRBJ2-2; 9 nucleotides line up with TRBD2. The CDR3 covers 18 residues. With V trimmed by 0 bases and J by 4 bases, 10 bases remained unmatched. CDR1 is SGHRS, CDR2 YFSETQ, per germline. CDR3 nucleotide sequence: TGCGCCAGCAGCTTGGAAGGGGGGACTAGCCTGCGCACCGGGGAGCTGTTTTTT. This translates into CASSLEGGTSLRTGELFF.

This clonotype was recorded many times. The chain links TRBV2 to TRBJ1-6, with D unclear. V gave up 2 bases and J gave up 10 bases, with 15 bases separating them. The CDR3 contains 15 residues. Germline V gene lookup returns CDR1 SNHLY and CDR2 FYNNEI. The CDR3 loop is CASSEIEGSKSPLHF. In DNA form, the CDR3 reads TGTGCCAGCAGTGAAATCGAAGGGAGTAAATCACCCCTCCACTTT.

Many counts were recorded for this clonotype. The chain joins TRBV23-1 to TRBJ2-7; D ambiguous. TRBV23-1 is an ORF; its function is uncertain. The CDR3 totals 13 residues. Trimming shortened V by 5 bases and J by 5 bases, and 13 bases separated the two germline ends. CDR3 DNA: TGCGCCAGCAGTACGGGTTCCTGGGACGAGCAGTACGTC. Its translation is CASSTGSWDEQYV.

In this sample, this clonotype turned up many times. This chain joins TRBV12-3 or TRBV12-4 and TRBJ2-1; D might be TRBD1 (5 bases). V was clipped by 4 bases and J by 8 bases, with 6 bases between them. The CDR3 runs 11 residues. This CDR3 reads CASSSGYEQFF. The CDR3, as DNA: TGTGCCAGCAGTTCAGGGTATGAGCAGTTCTTC.

The chain uses TRBV11-2 and TRBJ1-3, with 10 bases matching TRBD1. The CDR3 contains 19 residues. V trimming: 3 bases; J trimming: 0 bases; junction bases outside the gene matches: 11. From germline, CDR1 is SGHAT and CDR2 FQNNGV. CDR3 coding DNA: TGTGCCAGCAGCTTCAGCGGGACAGGGGCAGTCAACTCTGGAAACACCATATATTTT. It translates to CASSFSGTGAVNSGNTIYF.

The chain joins TRBV28 to TRBJ1-1, with 10 bases matching TRBD1. The CDR3 contains 16 residues. V shed 4 bases, J shed 10 bases, and the junction held 15 bases outside the gene matches. CDR1 is MDHEN, CDR2 SYDVKM, per germline. CDR3 nucleotide sequence: TGTGCCAGCAGTTCACCCACTGCCGGGACAGGGGCGGGAGCTTTCTTT. Translation: CASSSPTAGTGAGAFF.

This clonotype is labeled medium-sized. The chain couples TRBV3-1 to TRBJ1-5, with TRBD1 matching 9 bases. The CDR3 spans 15 residues. The germline CDR1 and CDR2 sequences are LGHDT and YNNKEL (reference sequence). V lost 6 bases and J lost 2; bases outside the gene matches: 5. CDR3 in DNA: TGTGCCAGCAGGTCGGGACAGGGAGGCAATCAGCCCCAGCATTTT. This translates into CASRSGQGGNQPQHF.

The chain combines TRBV29-1 with TRBJ1-2; weak D call: TRBD1 (6 bases). The germline V gene has CDR1 SQVTM and CDR2 ANQGSEA. V was clipped by 7 bases and J by 4 bases, with 19 bases between them. The CDR3 extends over 14 amino acids. The CDR3 protein is CSALFGGGGYGYTF. CDR3 DNA sequence: TGCAGCGCCCTGTTCGGCGGAGGGGGCTATGGCTACACCTTC.

This clonotype occurred many times. This chain joins TRBV7-2 and TRBJ1-4, with D perhaps TRBD1 (6 bases). CDR3 length: 15 amino acids. V was cut by 1 base and J by 3 bases, with 9 bases left in between. Germline values: CDR1 SGHTA, CDR2 FQGNSA. CDR3 in amino acids: CASSLEQGPNEKLFF. The DNA for the CDR3 is TGTGCCAGCAGCTTAGAACAGGGCCCTAATGAAAAACTGTTTTTT. The full variable domain, completed using reference TRBV7-2 and TRBJ1-4, is GAGVSQSPSNKVTEKGKDVELRCDPISGHTALYWYRQSLGQGLEFLIYFQGNSAPDKSGLPSDRFSAERTGGSVSTLTIQRTQQEDSAVYLCASSLEQGPNEKLFFGSGTQLSVL.

This clonotype was found a few times. The chain joins TRBV11-3 to TRBJ1-3; D gene ambiguous. V was pared by 2 bases and J by 8 bases, with 10 bases between. Germline values: CDR1 SGHNT, CDR2 YENEEA. The CDR3 contains 13 residues. CDR3 amino acids: CASSLNVRDTIYF. CDR3 DNA sequence: TGTGCCAGCAGCTTAAATGTCCGGGACACCATATATTTT.

The sample holds many counts of this clonotype. The chain employs TRBV11-1 and TRBJ2-7; the D gene is possibly TRBD2 (5 bases). This CDR3 region has 12 residues. Germline V lookup: CDR1 SGHAT, CDR2 FQDESV (reference sequence). V was shortened by 3 bases and J by 6 bases, with 9 bases between the two germline ends. In DNA form, the CDR3 reads TGTGCCAGCAGCTTGACTAACGGCGAGCAGTACTTC. This codes for CASSLTNGEQYF.

The CDR3 sequence: CANSRQGNYGYTF. DNA for the CDR3: TGTGCCAACAGCCGACAGGGGAACTATGGCTACACCTTC. The chain combines TRBV12-3 or TRBV12-4 with TRBJ1-2; 8 bases line up with TRBD1. The CDR3 runs to 13 residues. Trimming at V came to 10 bases and at J to 2 bases, leaving 6 bases not matched to a gene.

J is TRBJ2-1 and V is TRBV7-9; 10 nucleotides align to TRBD1. The junction had 5 bases not matched to a gene; V was cut back by 4 bases and J by 8 bases. In germline, CDR1 is SEHNR, CDR2 FQNEAQ (reference sequence). The length of the CDR3 is 14 residues. CDR3 bases: TGTGCCAGCAGCTACGGGACAGGGGCGCATGAGCAGTTCTTC. This translates into CASSYGTGAHEQFF.

This chain joins TRBV11-2 and TRBJ1-3; no clear D gene. CDR3 length: 13 amino acids. The V gene's germline CDR1 is SGHAT and CDR2 FQNNGV. Trimming shortened V by 5 bases and J by 1 base, and 6 bases separated the two germline ends. The CDR3 is CASSRGSGNTIYF. DNA for the CDR3: TGTGCCAGCAGCCGAGGGTCTGGAAACACCATATATTTT.

This clonotype was seen at least ten times. The genes are TRBV7-9 and TRBJ1-5; 10 nucleotides line up with TRBD1. The CDR3 length is 16 residues. The V gene end was trimmed by 5 bases and the J gene end by 3 bases; junction bases not matched to a gene: 7. Germline V lookup: CDR1 SEHNR, CDR2 FQNEAQ (reference sequence). DNA of the CDR3: TGTGCCAGCAGCAAAGCCGGGACAGGGGTCAATCAGCCCCAGCATTTT. Translating it yields CASSKAGTGVNQPQHF.

This clonotype was counted ten times or more. The genes are TRBV5-1 and TRBJ2-3, with a tentative D call TRBD1 (6 bases). Germline loops: CDR1 SGHRS, CDR2 YFSETQ. This CDR3 has 13 residues. V was cut by 5 bases and J by 5 bases, with 12 bases left in between. The chain's CDR3 is CASRTGIGDTQYF. Written as DNA, the CDR3 is TGCGCCAGCAGAACAGGGATTGGAGATACGCAGTATTTT.

This clonotype was recorded at least ten times. The chain joins TRBV12-3 or TRBV12-4 to TRBJ1-2; D gene ambiguous. The CDR3 length is 14 residues. V was clipped by 5 bases and J by 5 bases, with 15 bases between them. CDR3 DNA: TGTGCCAGCAGTCTCCTGGGGTTGAATTATGGCTACACCTTC. This codes for CASSLLGLNYGYTF.

This clonotype was detected many times. V and J are TRBV10-3 and TRBJ2-1; maybe TRBD1 (5 bases). The CDR3 spans 14 residues. Germline CDR1 ENHRY, CDR2 SYGVKD. V dropped 4 bases and J dropped 8 bases, with 15 bases sitting between them. The CDR3 spells CAISGTRGEDEQFF. CDR3 in DNA: TGTGCCATCAGTGGGACAAGGGGTGAGGATGAGCAGTTCTTC.

This clonotype was recorded at least ten times. The rearrangement joins TRBV7-8 to TRBJ1-1; D gene unclear. Germline-derived CDR1 and CDR2 are SGHVS and FQNEAQ. Trimming removed 1 base from V and 1 base from J, with 7 bases in between. The CDR3 runs 14 residues. The CDR3, as DNA: TGTGCCAGCAGCTTAGGCTCAGGGAACACTGAAGCTTTCTTT. This codes for CASSLGSGNTEAFF. Supplemented by reference TRBV7-8 and TRBJ1-1, the full variable domain reads GAGVSQSPRYKVAKRGQDVALRCDPISGHVSLFWYQQALGQGPEFLTYFQNEAQLDKSGLPSDRFFAERPEGSVSTLKIQRTQQEDSAVYLCASSLGSGNTEAFFGQGTRLTVV.